This note documents a single T cell receptor (beta chain) sequence. The entry originates in a study of control samples from healthy donors and cancer patients. Germline values: CDR1 MNHEY, CDR2 SMNVEV (reference sequence). There are 13 residues in the CDR3. Using immunoSEQ multiplex PCR, the repertoire was profiled, and TCRdb retains in-frame clones only, with some absent. The sample yields some 5,700 clones, around three quarters seen once. The J gene is TRBJ1-1, the V gene TRBV27; D not certain. The receptor was derived from a male donor with melanoma. The material sequenced was formalin-fixed, paraffin-embedded tissue. The chain's CDR3 is CATYGVLNTEAFF. Here the CDR3 DNA reads TGTGCTACATACGGGGTCCTGAACACTGAAGCTTTCTTT.